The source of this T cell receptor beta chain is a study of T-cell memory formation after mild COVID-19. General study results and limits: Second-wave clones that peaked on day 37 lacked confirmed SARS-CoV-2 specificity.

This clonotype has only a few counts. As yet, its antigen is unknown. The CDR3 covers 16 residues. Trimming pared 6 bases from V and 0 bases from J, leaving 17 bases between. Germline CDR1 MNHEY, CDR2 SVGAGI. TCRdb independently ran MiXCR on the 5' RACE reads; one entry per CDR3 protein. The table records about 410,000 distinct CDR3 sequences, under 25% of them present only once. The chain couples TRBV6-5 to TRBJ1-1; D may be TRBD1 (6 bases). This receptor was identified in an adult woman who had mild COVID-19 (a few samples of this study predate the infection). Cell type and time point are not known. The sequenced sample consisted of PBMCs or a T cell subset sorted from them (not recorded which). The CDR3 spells CASSLRGAPMNTEAFF. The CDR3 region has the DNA TGTGCCAGCAGCCTACGGGGGGCTCCCATGAACACTGAAGCTTTCTTT.